The next 29 T cell receptor beta chains were all read from a single sample in a study of response to subunit inactivated influenza vaccine. TCRdb reprocessed the RT-PCR reads via MiXCR and lists one record per CDR3 protein. The sample comprises 170,000 or so distinct CDR3 sequences, around 10% of which are singletons, and roughly 33% rests with the top ten. This specimen was CD8+ T cells sorted from PBMCs, taken about 24 months after vaccination. The receptors were gathered from a man between 50 and 75 years old who received an inactivated influenza vaccine.

This clonotype was observed once. This may be a read error: a much more frequent sequence differs by one nucleotide. The rearrangement links TRBV12-3 or TRBV12-4 to TRBJ2-1; a weak D match, TRBD1 (6 bases). V was trimmed by 1 base and J by 4 bases, leaving 14 bases between them. This CDR3 spans 16 amino acids. CDR3 in DNA: TGTGCCAGCAGTTTAGTACTCCCGGGACATTACAATGAGCAGTTCTTC. Protein sequence: CASSLVLPGHYNEQFF.

This clonotype was detected only a few times. V and J are TRBV7-8 and TRBJ1-5, with unresolved D. The V end lost 0 bases, the J end lost 7 bases, and 10 bases lay between the germline ends. CDR1 is SGHVS, CDR2 FQNEAQ, per germline. The CDR3 totals 14 residues. In DNA, the CDR3 is TGTGCCAGCAGCTTAGCAGCCGCTGCGCAGCCCCAGCATTTT. Amino acid sequence: CASSLAAAAQPQHF.

Only a few counts were recorded for this clonotype. Here the CDR3 reads CASTKPGNEQFF. In nucleotides, the CDR3 is TGTGCCAGCACCAAGCCAGGCAATGAGCAGTTCTTC. This chain connects TRBV6-5 to TRBJ2-1; D unclear. V was cut by 7 bases and J by 6 bases, with 10 bases left in between. The length of the CDR3 is 12 residues. The germline CDR1 and CDR2 sequences are MNHEY and SVGAGI.

This clonotype was counted ten times or more. The genes are TRBV12-3 or TRBV12-4 and TRBJ2-7; D is unclear. V was clipped by 2 bases and J by 5 bases, with 7 bases between them. This CDR3 has 12 residues. This CDR3 is CASSLLGNEQYF. Here the CDR3 DNA reads TGTGCCAGCAGTTTATTGGGGAACGAGCAGTACTTC.

This clonotype was observed many times. V usage is TRBV12-3 or TRBV12-4 and J usage is TRBJ2-3; D remains ambiguous. The CDR3 is made up of 15 amino acids. V lost 3 bases to trimming and J lost 0 bases, with 10 bases between them. This CDR3 reads CASSFTTTSTDTQYF. CDR3 nucleotide sequence: TGTGCCAGCAGTTTTACGACGACTAGCACAGATACGCAGTATTTT.

This clonotype was recorded a few times. The V and J genes are TRBV10-2 and TRBJ2-1, with 7 bases lining up with TRBD1. CDR3 length equals 14 residues. Germline-derived CDR1 and CDR2 are WSHSY and SAAADI. Trimming took 6 bases from V and 8 from J; bases not matched to a gene: 10. CDR3 sequence reads: CASSKLDRLDEQFF. The CDR3 nucleotides are TGCGCCAGCAGCAAATTGGACAGGCTGGATGAGCAGTTCTTC.

This clonotype occurred a few times. The CDR3 sequence is CASSRVGGGLHEQYF. The DNA of the CDR3 is TGTGCCAGCAGCCGAGTTGGCGGGGGCCTCCACGAGCAGTACTTC. The V call is TRBV27, the J call TRBJ2-7, with D perhaps matching TRBD2 (7 bases). The CDR3 spans 15 residues. Germline V gene lookup returns CDR1 MNHEY and CDR2 SMNVEV (reference sequence). The V end lost 6 bases, the J end lost 5 bases, and 20 bases lay between the germline ends.

The CDR3 DNA reads TGTGCCACCAGCACACGGAATGAAAAACTGTTTTTT. Residues: CATSTRNEKLFF. The rearrangement links TRBV15 to TRBJ1-4; D gene ambiguous. This CDR3 region has 12 residues. The germline V gene encodes CDR1 LNHNV and CDR2 YYDKDF (reference sequence). V lost 4 bases, J lost 5 bases, and 5 bases lay in between.

This clonotype was recorded at least ten times. The rearrangement links TRBV28 to TRBJ2-3, with D tentatively TRBD2 (5 bases). Germline CDR1 is MDHEN and CDR2 is SYDVKM. Trimming shortened V by 5 bases and J by 1 base, and 10 bases separated the two germline ends. This CDR3 spans 14 amino acids. This CDR3 reads CASSDLGGTDTQYF. CDR3 coding DNA: TGTGCCAGCAGTGACCTCGGGGGCACAGATACGCAGTATTTT.

The sample holds many counts of this clonotype. This sequence joins TRBV15 and TRBJ1-1; the D is unclear. Trimming stripped 3 bases from V and 4 bases from J, with 12 bases between. The CDR3 totals 14 residues. The V gene's germline CDR1 is LNHNV and CDR2 YYDKDF (reference sequence). CDR3 sequence reads: CATSRKRSSTEAFF. The DNA for the CDR3 is TGTGCCACCAGCAGGAAAAGGTCGAGCACTGAAGCTTTCTTT.

This clonotype was picked up many times. This chain uses TRBV4-2 with TRBJ1-5; TRBD1 aligns across 8 bases. Per the germline V gene, CDR1 is LGHNA and CDR2 is YNFKEQ. This CDR3 region has 20 residues. Unmatched junction bases numbered 14, after V lost 0 bases and J lost 1 base. In DNA, the CDR3 is TGTGCCAGCAGCCAAGATGAAGGAGGACAGGGTTATAGAAGCAATCAGCCCCAGCATTTT. Protein sequence: CASSQDEGGQGYRSNQPQHF.

This clonotype was detected only a few times. V and J are TRBV4-3 and TRBJ2-5; tentative D call: TRBD2 (5 bases). V dropped 0 bases and J dropped 2 bases, with 10 bases sitting between them. CDR1 LGHNA and CDR2 YSLEER come from the germline V gene. The CDR3 is 15 amino acids. CDR3 bases: TGCGCCAGCAGCCAAGATTCGAGGGAGCAAGAGACCCAGTACTTC. This encodes CASSQDSREQETQYF.

This chain uses TRBV9 with TRBJ1-2; 7 bases align to TRBD1. This CDR3 contains 14 residues. Germline-derived CDR1 and CDR2 are SGDLS and YYNGEE. The V and J ends lost 4 bases and 4 bases, in that order; junction bases with no gene match: 7. The CDR3 reads CASSPRDSPYGYTF. The CDR3 nucleotides read TGTGCCAGCAGCCCCCGGGACAGTCCCTATGGCTACACCTTC.

This clonotype was counted between two and nine times. The CDR3 reads CASSLTPHEQYF. In DNA form, the CDR3 reads TGTGCCAGCAGTTTAACCCCCCACGAGCAGTACTTC. The gene calls are TRBV28 and TRBJ2-7; D unclear. Germline CDR1 and CDR2: MDHEN and SYDVKM. The germline V and J ends were trimmed by 2 bases and 5 bases, with 7 bases remaining between them. CDR3 length: 12 amino acids.

The V gene is TRBV7-9, the J gene TRBJ2-1; a possible D gene is TRBD2 (5 bases). The CDR3 sequence is 13 residues long. Per the germline V gene, CDR1 is SEHNR and CDR2 is FQNEAQ (reference sequence). CDR3 amino acids: CALTRSSYNEQFF. In DNA, the CDR3 is TGTGCATTAACTAGGAGCTCCTACAATGAGCAGTTCTTC. The variable domain in full, completed from reference TRBV7-9 and TRBJ2-1, reads DTGVSQNPRHKITKRGQNVTFRCDPISEHNRLYWYRQTLGQGPEFLTYFQNEAQLEKSRLLSDRFSAERPKGSFSTLEIQRTEQGDSAMYLCALTRSSYNEQFFGPGTRLTVL.

This clonotype was detected ten times or more. The chain links TRBV29-1 to TRBJ2-2; D unresolved. Germline V gives CDR1 SQVTM, CDR2 ANQGSEA. Trimming shortened V by 4 bases and J by 4 bases, and 7 bases separated the two germline ends. CDR3 length equals 12 residues. The CDR3 sequence is CSVVGGTGELFF. The CDR3 nucleotides are TGCAGCGTTGTTGGCGGCACCGGGGAGCTGTTTTTT.

This clonotype was counted a few times. V and J are TRBV7-9 and TRBJ2-1; TRBD2 agrees at 7 bases. CDR1 is SEHNR and CDR2 is FQNEAQ in the germline V gene (reference sequence). CDR3 length: 13 residues. V trimming: 7 bases; J trimming: 7 bases; junction bases outside the gene matches: 7. Here the CDR3 reads CASTAPGGNEQFF. Written as DNA, the CDR3 is TGTGCCAGCACCGCCCCGGGAGGAAATGAGCAGTTCTTC.

This clonotype has more than one count but fewer than ten. The chain couples TRBV20-1 to TRBJ2-1; TRBD2 agrees at 10 bases. Germline V CDR1 and CDR2: DFQATT, SNEGSKA (reference sequence). The CDR3 consists of 14 residues. Trimming removed 6 bases from V and 4 bases from J; junction bases left unmatched: 6. CDR3 sequence reads: CSAKAGGPYNEQFF. In DNA, the CDR3 is TGCAGTGCCAAAGCGGGAGGGCCTTACAATGAGCAGTTCTTC.

The genes are TRBV7-9 and TRBJ2-3; D is possibly TRBD1 (5 bases). The CDR3 sequence is 14 residues long. Germline V gives CDR1 SEHNR, CDR2 FQNEAQ (reference sequence). Deletions cut 3 bases from V and 5 bases from J, with 12 bases between. The CDR3 sequence: CASSFTTQGDTQYF. The CDR3 DNA reads TGTGCCAGCAGCTTTACGACCCAGGGAGATACGCAGTATTTT.

This chain links TRBV12-3 or TRBV12-4 with TRBJ2-1; the D gene is possibly TRBD2 (6 bases). The CDR3 has 15 amino acids. V shed 5 bases and J shed 7 bases, with 18 bases lying between them. The CDR3 DNA reads as TGTGCCAGCAGTATCGGGACTGGATTCAGTAATGAGCAGTTCTTC. This sequence encodes CASSIGTGFSNEQFF.

The chain carries TRBV9 and TRBJ1-4; D ambiguous. In germline, CDR1 is SGDLS, CDR2 YYNGEE. The V end was cut by 3 bases, the J end by 6 bases, with 9 bases between. This CDR3 contains 13 residues. The CDR3 DNA follows: TGTGCCAGCAGCGGTCAAGGGTATGAAAAACTGTTTTTT. Translated, it gives CASSGQGYEKLFF.

At least ten counts were recorded for this clonotype. The chain has TRBV4-3 and TRBJ2-7; unclear D gene. The V end was cut by 1 base, the J end by 2 bases, with 6 bases between. The germline V gene has CDR1 LGHNA and CDR2 YSLEER. The CDR3 is 13 amino acids. In DNA form, the CDR3 reads TGCGCCAGCAGCCAAGGGGCCCCCTACGAGCAGTACTTC. This gives the protein CASSQGAPYEQYF.

Only a few counts were recorded for this clonotype. V gene TRBV5-1 combines with J gene TRBJ2-5; D gene ambiguous. Germline loops: CDR1 SGHRS, CDR2 YFSETQ. Trimming removed 3 bases from V and 5 bases from J, with 8 bases in between. The CDR3 length is 12 residues. In DNA form, the CDR3 reads TGCGCCAGCAGCTCCGTGGGCGAGACCCAGTACTTC. Translation: CASSSVGETQYF.

This clonotype showed up just a few times. This chain's CDR3 is CAISEPGLQTTDTQYF. CDR3 sequence (DNA): TGTGCCATCAGTGAGCCGGGACTCCAGACCACAGATACGCAGTATTTT. The rearrangement joins TRBV10-3 to TRBJ2-3; D may be TRBD2 (6 bases). V dropped 2 bases and J dropped 2 bases, with 14 bases sitting between them. The CDR3 is made up of 16 amino acids. Germline-derived CDR1 and CDR2 are ENHRY and SYGVKD.

This clonotype has just a few counts. V gene TRBV6-6 combines with J gene TRBJ2-1, with D perhaps matching TRBD2 (5 bases). The CDR3 runs 13 residues. Trimming removed 6 bases from V and 3 bases from J, with 9 bases in between. Per the germline V gene, CDR1 is MNHNY and CDR2 is SVGAGI (reference sequence). The CDR3 DNA follows: TGTGCCAGCAGCCGCCGGGACTACAATGAGCAGTTCTTC. It codes for CASSRRDYNEQFF.

The J gene is TRBJ2-7, the V gene TRBV24-1; 8 bases map to TRBD1. Per the germline V gene, CDR1 is KGHDR and CDR2 is SFDVKD. This CDR3 is built from 14 residues. Germline trimming cut 4 bases from V and 5 bases from J; bases unmatched to any gene: 6. The chain's CDR3 is CATSDRQGSNEQYF. The DNA for the CDR3 is TGTGCCACCAGTGACAGACAGGGGAGCAACGAGCAGTACTTC.

This clonotype was seen a few times. This chain links TRBV12-3 or TRBV12-4 with TRBJ2-1; tentative D call: TRBD2 (7 bases). The germline V and J ends were trimmed by 6 bases and 7 bases, with 19 bases remaining between them. The CDR3 contains 15 residues. CDR3 nucleotide sequence: TGTGCCAGCAGGGCAAGGGGGGGGCCGCGGAATGAGCAGTTCTTC. The encoded protein is CASRARGGPRNEQFF.

V and J are TRBV20-1 and TRBJ2-1; the D call may be TRBD1 or TRBD2 (5 bases each). Trimming shortened V by 3 bases and J by 0 bases, and 27 bases separated the two germline ends. The length of the CDR3 is 20 residues. Germline V gene lookup returns CDR1 DFQATT and CDR2 SNEGSKA (reference sequence). This chain's CDR3 is CSARGAPQGDRPASYNEQFF. CDR3 sequence (DNA): TGCAGTGCTAGGGGAGCCCCTCAGGGCGATCGTCCCGCCTCCTACAATGAGCAGTTCTTC.

This clonotype was detected many times. The J gene is TRBJ2-2, the V gene TRBV27; D may be TRBD1 (5 bases). Germline V gene lookup returns CDR1 MNHEY and CDR2 SMNVEV (reference sequence). This CDR3 has 13 amino acids. V gave up 10 bases and J gave up 1 base, with 10 bases separating them. The CDR3 bases are TGTGCCACCAAGGGGATGAACACCGGGGAGCTGTTTTTT. It yields the protein CATKGMNTGELFF.